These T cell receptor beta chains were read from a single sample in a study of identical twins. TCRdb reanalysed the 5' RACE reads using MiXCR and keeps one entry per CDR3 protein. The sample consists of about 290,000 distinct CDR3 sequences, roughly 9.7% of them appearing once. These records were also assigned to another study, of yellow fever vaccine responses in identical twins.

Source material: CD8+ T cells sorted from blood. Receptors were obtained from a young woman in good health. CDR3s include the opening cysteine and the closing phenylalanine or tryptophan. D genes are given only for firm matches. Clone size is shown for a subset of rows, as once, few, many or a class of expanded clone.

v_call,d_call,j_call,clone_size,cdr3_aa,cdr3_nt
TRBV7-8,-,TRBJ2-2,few,CASSFLSYTGELFF,TGTGCCAGCAGCTTCCTCTCCTACACCGGGGAGCTGTTTTTT
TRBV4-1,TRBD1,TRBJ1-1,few,CASSQVIDRGNTEAFF,TGCGCCAGCAGCCAAGTAATAGACAGGGGGAACACTGAAGCTTTCTTT
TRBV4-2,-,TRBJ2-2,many,CASSQVGGRELFF,TGTGCCAGCAGCCAAGTAGGGGGGCGGGAGCTGTTTTTT
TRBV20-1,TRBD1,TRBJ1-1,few,CSAREGGRDTEAFF,TGCAGTGCTAGAGAAGGGGGCAGGGACACTGAAGCTTTCTTT
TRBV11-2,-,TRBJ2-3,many,CASSLGLGFQAITDTQYF,TGTGCCAGCAGCTTAGGTTTAGGATTCCAGGCCATCACAGATACGCAGTATTTT
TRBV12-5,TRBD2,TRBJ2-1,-,CASGLGLAGGRLNEQFF,TGTGCTAGTGGTTTGGGACTAGCGGGAGGGCGGCTCAATGAGCAGTTCTTC
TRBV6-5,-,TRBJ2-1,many,CASSFTSRGDYNEQFF,TGTGCCAGCAGTTTTACGTCCAGGGGTGATTACAATGAGCAGTTCTTC
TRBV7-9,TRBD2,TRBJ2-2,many,CASSRPGTSVITGELFF,TGTGCCAGCAGCAGACCCGGGACTAGCGTTATCACCGGGGAGCTGTTTTTT
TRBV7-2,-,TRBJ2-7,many,CASSLGPDEQYF,TGTGCCAGCAGCTTAGGCCCGGACGAGCAGTACTTC
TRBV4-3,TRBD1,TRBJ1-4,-,CASSQDKAGGGEKLFF,TGCGCCAGCAGCCAAGATAAGGCAGGGGGCGGAGAAAAACTGTTTTTT
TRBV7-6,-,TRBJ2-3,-,CASSLGLAPAGTDTQYF,TGTGCCAGCAGCTTAGGGTTAGCGCCGGCTGGCACAGATACGCAGTATTTT
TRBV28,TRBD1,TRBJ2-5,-,CASSSKRTGFQETQYF,TGTGCCAGCAGTTCCAAAAGGACAGGGTTCCAAGAGACCCAGTACTTC
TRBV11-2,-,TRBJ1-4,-,CASSLDPQTTNEKLFF,TGTGCCAGCAGCTTAGATCCCCAGACAACTAATGAAAAACTGTTTTTT
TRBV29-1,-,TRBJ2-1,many,CSVEPKTGTIGSNEQFF,TGCAGCGTAGAGCCTAAGACAGGAACGATTGGGAGCAATGAGCAGTTCTTC
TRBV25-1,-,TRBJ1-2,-,CASSEKAGSNYGYTF,TGTGCCAGCAGTGAAAAGGCTGGATCTAACTATGGCTACACCTTC
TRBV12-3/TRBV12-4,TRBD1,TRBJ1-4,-,CASSPDRAMDEKLFF,TGTGCCAGCAGTCCCGACAGGGCCATGGATGAAAAACTGTTTTTT
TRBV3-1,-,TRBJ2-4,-,CASSQETETGRHIQYF,TGTGCCAGCAGCCAAGAGACCGAGACAGGGAGGCACATTCAGTACTTC
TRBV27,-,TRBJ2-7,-,CASSLKDTAPYEQYF,TGTGCCAGCAGTTTAAAAGACACTGCTCCCTACGAGCAGTACTTC
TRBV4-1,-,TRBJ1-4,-,CASRPFATNEKLFF,TGCGCCAGCAGACCATTTGCAACTAATGAAAAACTGTTTTTT
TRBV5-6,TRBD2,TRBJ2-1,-,CASSFTSGGEQFF,TGTGCCAGCAGCTTCACTAGCGGGGGTGAGCAGTTCTTC
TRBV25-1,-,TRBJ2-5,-,CASSDWQGETQYF,TGTGCCAGCAGTGATTGGCAGGGGGAGACCCAGTACTTC
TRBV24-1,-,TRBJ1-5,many,CATSGSRRGPQHF,TGTGCCACCAGTGGCTCCCGGAGGGGGCCCCAGCATTTT
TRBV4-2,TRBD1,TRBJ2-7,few,CASSQESGQSSYEQYF,TGTGCCAGCAGCCAAGAATCGGGACAGAGCTCCTACGAGCAGTACTTC
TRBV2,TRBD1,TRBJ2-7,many,CASSEFEGAFTYEQYF,TGTGCCAGCAGTGAATTTGAGGGGGCGTTCACCTACGAGCAGTACTTC
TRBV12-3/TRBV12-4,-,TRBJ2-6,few,CASSSEGAGANVLTF,TGTGCCAGCAGTTCGGAGGGGGCCGGGGCCAACGTCCTGACTTTC
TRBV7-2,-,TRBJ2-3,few,CASSLKADRGPDTQYF,TGTGCCAGCAGCTTAAAAGCGGATCGGGGGCCAGATACGCAGTATTTT
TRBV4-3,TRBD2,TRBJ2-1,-,CASSQVGTSGRYDNEQFF,TGCGCCAGCAGCCAAGTCGGGACTAGCGGGAGGTACGACAATGAGCAGTTCTTC
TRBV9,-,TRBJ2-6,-,CASSVGQGSGANVLTF,TGTGCCAGCAGCGTAGGCCAGGGGTCTGGGGCCAACGTCCTGACTTTC
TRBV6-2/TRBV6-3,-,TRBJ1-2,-,CASSRTDHGYTF,TGTGCCAGCAGCCGGACAGACCATGGCTACACCTTC
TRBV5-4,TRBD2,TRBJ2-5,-,CASSDITSGIRQETQYF,TGTGCCAGCAGCGACATAACTAGCGGGATCCGGCAAGAGACCCAGTACTTC
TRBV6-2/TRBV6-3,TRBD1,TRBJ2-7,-,CASSSLPGQGDYEQYF,TGTGCCAGCAGCTCCTTACCGGGACAGGGGGACTACGAGCAGTACTTC
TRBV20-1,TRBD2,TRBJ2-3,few,CSPTSAPTDTQYF,TGCAGCCCGACTAGCGCCCCCACAGATACGCAGTATTTT
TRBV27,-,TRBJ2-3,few,CASSYSRTDTQYF,TGTGCCAGCAGTTACAGCCGCACAGATACGCAGTATTTT
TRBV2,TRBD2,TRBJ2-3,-,CASSRLASTDTQYF,TGTGCCAGCAGTCGACTAGCCAGCACAGATACGCAGTATTTT
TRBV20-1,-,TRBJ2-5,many,CSARDGTQYF,TGCAGTGCTAGAGACGGGACCCAGTACTTC
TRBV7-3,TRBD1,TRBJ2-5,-,CASSSGQDQETQYF,TGTGCCAGCAGCTCGGGACAGGACCAAGAGACCCAGTACTTC
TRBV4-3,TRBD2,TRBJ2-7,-,CASSPGLAGREQYF,TGCGCCAGCAGCCCGGGACTAGCGGGACGCGAGCAGTACTTC